A single sample is the source of the 30 T cell receptor beta chains below, sequenced in a study of shared clonotypes between healthy human individuals. The protocol was immunoSEQ multiplex PCR, while the TCRdb copy is restricted to in-frame clones and leaves out a portion. The repertoire holds millions of clones, with more than 80% as singletons. Material: naive CD4+ T cells from PBMCs. As for subset: CD45RA+ positively selected. These receptors were obtained from a man aged 18 to 29 in good health. Some clones in this sample may be carry-over from other donors' samples.

This clone was observed once. The chain is built from TRBV7-2 and TRBJ2-3; 11 nucleotides match TRBD2. V was clipped by 3 bases and J by 1 base; unmatched bases: 3. This CDR3 spans 16 amino acids. Germline CDR1 and CDR2: SGHTA and FQGNSA. The CDR3 sequence is CASSFTSGSGTDTQYF. CDR3 nucleotides: TGTGCCAGCAGCTTTACTAGCGGGAGTGGCACAGATACGCAGTATTTT.

This sequence joins TRBV5-1 and TRBJ1-6, with D possibly TRBD1 on 5 matching bases. The CDR3 length is 15 residues. Trimming removed 1 base from V and 8 bases from J, with 13 bases in between. Germline V gene sequence: CDR1 SGHRS, CDR2 YFSETQ. CDR3 sequence reads: CASSLTGWGDSPLHF. The CDR3 DNA sequence: TGCGCCAGCAGCTTGACAGGCTGGGGTGATTCACCCCTCCACTTT.

Details on this clone: Other DNA sequences within the sample encode an identical CDR3. This rearrangement joins TRBV5-1 to TRBJ1-4; 7 bases are shared with TRBD1. CDR1 is SGHRS, CDR2 YFSETQ, per germline. This CDR3 spans 16 amino acids. With V trimmed by 0 bases and J by 0 bases, 2 bases remained unmatched. CDR3: CASSLGQGATNEKLFF. In nucleotides, the CDR3 is TGCGCCAGCAGCTTGGGACAGGGCGCAACTAATGAAAAACTGTTTTTT.

In its sample, this clone was seen once. The V and J genes are TRBV5-1 and TRBJ2-5; maybe TRBD2 (5 bases). The V and J ends lost 4 bases and 2 bases respectively, with 15 bases between them. This CDR3 spans 15 amino acids. The germline V gene encodes CDR1 SGHRS and CDR2 YFSETQ. CDR3 sequence (DNA): TGCGCCAGCAGCCCTATGACACTAGAACAAGAGACCCAGTACTTC. Protein: CASSPMTLEQETQYF.

The V and J genes are TRBV30 and TRBJ2-1; 7 positions match TRBD2. Trimming removed 1 base from V and 0 bases from J; junction bases left unmatched: 6. The CDR3 contains 16 residues. Per the germline V gene, CDR1 is GTSNPN and CDR2 is SVGIG (reference sequence). DNA of the CDR3: TGTGCCTGGAGTGGGCGACTAGCCAGCTCCTACAATGAGCAGTTCTTC. The encoded protein is CAWSGRLASSYNEQFF.

V gene TRBV5-5 combines with J gene TRBJ2-5; D remains unclear. This CDR3 spans 14 amino acids. V lost 0 bases, J lost 5 bases, and 11 bases lay in between. CDR1 is SGHKS and CDR2 is YYEKEE in the germline V gene (reference sequence). In DNA, the CDR3 is TGTGCCAGCAGCTTGGATTGGGCGGTGGAGACCCAGTACTTC. It encodes CASSLDWAVETQYF.

This rearrangement joins TRBV28 to TRBJ2-3; TRBD1 or TRBD2 may be the D gene (6 bases each). The germline V and J ends were trimmed by 5 bases and 4 bases, with 22 bases remaining between them. This CDR3 is built from 17 residues. Per the germline V gene, CDR1 is MDHEN and CDR2 is SYDVKM. CDR3 in amino acids: CASSRATRAGQSDTQYF. Written as DNA, the CDR3 is TGTGCCAGCAGTAGAGCTACCCGGGCGGGACAATCAGATACGCAGTATTTT.

The chain uses TRBV2 and TRBJ2-4; either TRBD1 or TRBD2 may supply D (5 bases each). The V gene's germline CDR1 is SNHLY and CDR2 FYNNEI. Trimming took off 4 bases at V and 8 bases at J, with 15 bases between the two ends. CDR3 length: 14 residues. The CDR3 is CASSALRGRDIQYF. In nucleotides, the CDR3 is TGTGCCAGCAGTGCATTGAGGGGAAGGGACATTCAGTACTTC.

As regards this clone: Other DNA variants within this sample encode the same CDR3. Written as DNA, the CDR3 is TGTGCCAGCTCCCCGGGGGGAGGGCCCAATCAGCCCCAGCATTTT. It specifies CASSPGGGPNQPQHF. The rearrangement uses TRBV18 and TRBJ1-5, with D perhaps TRBD1 (5 bases). The CDR3 runs to 15 residues. CDR1 is KGHSH and CDR2 is LQKENI in the germline V gene. V lost 6 bases to trimming and J lost 3 bases, with 15 bases between them.

This clone was found once. The J gene is TRBJ2-7, the V gene TRBV6-1, with TRBD2 matching 8 bases. V gave up 7 bases and J gave up 0 bases; unmatched junction bases: 5. The germline V gene encodes CDR1 MNHNS and CDR2 SASEGT. The CDR3 runs 14 residues. Written as DNA, the CDR3 is TGTGCCAGCACTGGGGGGACTAGCTCCTACGAGCAGTACTTC. Amino acid sequence: CASTGGTSSYEQYF.

As DNA, the CDR3 is TGTGCCAGTAAAGGGAGAGGGGGTGACAATCAGCCCCAGCATTTT. This translates into CASKGRGGDNQPQHF. This sequence joins TRBV19 and TRBJ1-5; D might be TRBD1 (6 bases). The CDR3 runs to 15 residues. V lost 7 bases to trimming and J lost 3 bases, with 16 bases between them. CDR1 and CDR2 from the germline V gene are LNHDA and SQIVND (reference sequence).

The V gene is TRBV27, the J gene TRBJ1-5, with 7 bases identical to TRBD1. This CDR3 has 18 residues. Germline V gives CDR1 MNHEY, CDR2 SMNVEV (reference sequence). Losses at the gene ends were 1 base for V and 0 bases for J; bases not matched to a gene: 9. The CDR3 sequence: CASSLLGRGGFSNQPQHF. The CDR3 coding sequence is TGTGCCAGCAGTTTATTGGGACGAGGGGGCTTTAGCAATCAGCCCCAGCATTTT.

Note on this clone: Other DNA sequences in this sample translate to the same CDR3. This chain joins TRBV4-1 and TRBJ2-5; 12 bases are shared with TRBD2. Germline assignment: CDR1 MGHRA and CDR2 YSYEKL. Germline trimming cut 4 bases from V and 2 bases from J; bases unmatched to any gene: 2. This CDR3 is 15 amino acids long. CDR3 loop: CASSPGTSGQETQYF. In nucleotides, the CDR3 is TGCGCCAGCAGCCCTGGGACTAGCGGGCAAGAGACCCAGTACTTC.

This clone was found a few times. V gene TRBV28 combines with J gene TRBJ1-5; TRBD1 might be the D (6 bases). Trimming left V 4 bases short and J 7 bases short, with 14 bases between. CDR3 length: 14 residues. Germline V gives CDR1 MDHEN, CDR2 SYDVKM. This chain's CDR3 is CASSWGRGVQPQHF. The CDR3 bases are TGTGCCAGCAGTTGGGGCAGGGGTGTACAGCCCCAGCATTTT.

The V and J genes are TRBV7-2 and TRBJ1-2, with D uncertain. Trimming left V 5 bases short and J 7 bases short, with 14 bases between. This CDR3 is 13 amino acids long. Germline V gives CDR1 SGHTA, CDR2 FQGNSA. Here the CDR3 DNA reads TGTGCCAGCAGCCCTGCGGGTGAGGTTGGCTACACCTTC. This codes for CASSPAGEVGYTF. The whole variable domain, filled in from reference TRBV7-2 and TRBJ1-2, reads GAGVSQSPSNKVTEKGKDVELRCDPISGHTALYWYRQSLGQGLEFLIYFQGNSAPDKSGLPSDRFSAERTGGSVSTLTIQRTQQEDSAVYLCASSPAGEVGYTFGSGTRLTVV.

The genes are TRBV14 and TRBJ2-5; 7 nucleotides agree with TRBD2. This CDR3 region has 18 residues. V was clipped by 1 base and J by 0 bases; unmatched bases: 11. CDR1 and CDR2 from the germline V gene are SGHDN and FVKESK. The CDR3 nucleotides read TGTGCCAGCAGCCAAGGGTTCCGGCCTAGCGGATACCAAGAGACCCAGTACTTC. Amino acids: CASSQGFRPSGYQETQYF. Full variable domain (outside the CDR3, taken from reference TRBV14 and TRBJ2-5): EAGVTQFPSHSVIEKGQTVTLRCDPISGHDNLYWYRRVMGKEIKFLLHFVKESKQDESGMPNNRFLAERTGGTYSTLKVQPAELEDSGVYFCASSQGFRPSGYQETQYFGPGTRLLVL.

The genes are TRBV28 and TRBJ2-3; weak D call: TRBD2 (6 bases). Per germline, CDR1 MDHEN and CDR2 SYDVKM. Deletions cut 1 base from V and 1 base from J, with 12 bases between. The CDR3 has 16 residues. CDR3 amino acids: CASSLLEGYRTDTQYF. The CDR3 DNA reads TGTGCCAGCAGTTTATTGGAGGGATATCGCACAGATACGCAGTATTTT.

A remark on this clone: Other DNA sequences of this sample code for an identical CDR3. The chain links TRBV11-2 to TRBJ2-2; a possible D gene is TRBD1 (5 bases). The germline V and J ends were trimmed by 5 bases and 1 base, with 8 bases remaining between them. The CDR3 loop spans 14 amino acids. Germline V lookup: CDR1 SGHAT, CDR2 FQNNGV. CDR3 nucleotides: TGTGCCAGCAGCCCAGGGTTGAACACCGGGGAGCTGTTTTTT. It is translated as CASSPGLNTGELFF.

This chain connects TRBV19 to TRBJ2-3; possible D gene TRBD1, 5 bases. Germline-derived CDR1 and CDR2 are LNHDA and SQIVND (reference sequence). This CDR3 has 12 amino acids. V was pared by 8 bases and J by 2 bases, with 8 bases between. The CDR3 nucleotides read TGTGCCAGTGGGGCTCACACAGATACGCAGTATTTT. It specifies CASGAHTDTQYF.

The rearrangement joins TRBV5-1 to TRBJ1-4; D possibly corresponds to TRBD1 (5 bases). The germline V gene has CDR1 SGHRS and CDR2 YFSETQ. V lost 5 bases to trimming and J lost 8 bases, with 16 bases between them. CDR3 length: 14 amino acids. CDR3 region: CASSEGGAREKLFF. CDR3 DNA: TGCGCCAGCAGTGAGGGAGGGGCCCGGGAAAAACTGTTTTTT.

The chain joins TRBV11-2 to TRBJ1-1; D unresolved. Germline CDR1 is SGHAT and CDR2 is FQNNGV. Deletions cut 3 bases from V and 5 bases from J, with 10 bases between. This CDR3 is built from 13 residues. The CDR3 is CASSLQAHTEAFF. The CDR3 coding sequence is TGTGCCAGCAGCTTGCAGGCCCATACTGAAGCTTTCTTT. The whole variable domain, filled in from reference TRBV11-2 and TRBJ1-1, reads EAGVAQSPRYKIIEKRQSVAFWCNPISGHATLYWYQQILGQGPKLLIQFQNNGVVDDSQLPKDRFSAERLKGVDSTLKIQPAKLEDSAVYLCASSLQAHTEAFFGQGTRLTVV.

The rearrangement uses TRBV28 and TRBJ2-5, with 9 bases matching TRBD2. This CDR3 is 14 amino acids long. Germline CDR1 is MDHEN and CDR2 is SYDVKM. Trimming at V came to 2 bases and at J to 6 bases, leaving 4 bases not matched to a gene. The CDR3 loop is CASSLAGGPKTQYF. CDR3 nucleotides: TGTGCCAGCAGTTTAGCGGGAGGGCCAAAGACCCAGTACTTC.

This rearrangement joins TRBV27 to TRBJ2-7; a possible D gene is TRBD2 (6 bases). This CDR3 contains 16 residues. The V and J ends lost 0 bases and 2 bases respectively, with 14 bases between them. Germline assignment: CDR1 MNHEY and CDR2 SMNVEV (reference sequence). CDR3 loop: CASSLSIAGTTYEQYF. In DNA form, the CDR3 reads TGTGCCAGCAGTTTATCGATTGCGGGAACCACCTACGAGCAGTACTTC.

The J gene is TRBJ2-1, the V gene TRBV5-1; 8 bases fit TRBD1. Unmatched junction bases numbered 16, after V lost 2 bases and J lost 3 bases. The CDR3 length is 19 residues. Per the germline V gene, CDR1 is SGHRS and CDR2 is YFSETQ. CDR3 nucleotides: TGCGCCAGCAGCTTTCGCCCTATCGATGCAGGGGGCGGCTACAATGAGCAGTTCTTC. It encodes CASSFRPIDAGGGYNEQFF.

J is TRBJ1-6 and V is TRBV28; TRBD1 is a possible D gene (6 bases). This CDR3 contains 14 residues. Germline V gives CDR1 MDHEN, CDR2 SYDVKM. Trimming shortened V by 7 bases and J by 8 bases, and 15 bases separated the two germline ends. CDR3 nucleotide sequence: TGTGCCAGCACCACCGTCGGGGGCTATTCACCCCTCCACTTT. Amino acids: CASTTVGGYSPLHF.

This chain links TRBV6-9 with TRBJ1-3; D remains ambiguous. Trimming removed 5 bases at V and 0 bases at J, with 11 bases between. The germline V gene has CDR1 MNHGY and CDR2 SVAAGI. CDR3 size: 15 residues. The CDR3 protein is CASSASGASGNTIYF. The CDR3 DNA reads TGTGCCAGCAGTGCCTCAGGAGCCTCTGGAAACACCATATATTTT.

The V gene is TRBV6-1, the J gene TRBJ1-4; D gene unclear. This CDR3 comprises 16 residues. Trimming shortened V by 0 bases and J by 5 bases, and 13 bases separated the two germline ends. CDR1 MNHNS and CDR2 SASEGT come from the germline V gene. The CDR3, as DNA: TGTGCCAGCAGTGAAGCGTTAATCGGCAGGAATGAAAAACTGTTTTTT. Translated: CASSEALIGRNEKLFF.

This clone was counted once. The gene calls are TRBV7-2 and TRBJ2-3, with D unresolved. The germline gives CDR1 SGHTA, CDR2 FQGNSA. The V end was cut by 6 bases, the J end by 8 bases, with 9 bases between. The length of the CDR3 is 11 residues. CDR3 sequence reads: CASRNRSTQYF. The CDR3, as DNA: TGTGCCAGCAGAAACCGTAGTACGCAGTATTTT.

The table lists this clone with a few counts. The J gene is TRBJ1-1, the V gene TRBV11-2, with 8 bases fitting TRBD1. CDR1 is SGHAT and CDR2 is FQNNGV in the germline V gene. The ends lost 5 bases at V and 7 bases at J; junction bases unmatched: 3. The CDR3 consists of 12 residues. The CDR3 sequence is CASSAGQGEAFF. DNA for the CDR3: TGTGCCAGCAGCGCCGGACAGGGTGAAGCTTTCTTT.

This chain links TRBV6-1 with TRBJ2-3; D gene ambiguous. The CDR3 sequence is 11 residues long. CDR1 and CDR2 (germline): MNHNS, SASEGT. V dropped 7 bases and J dropped 6 bases, with 8 bases sitting between them. The CDR3 is CASKTRDTQYF. The CDR3 region has the DNA TGTGCCAGCAAAACACGGGATACGCAGTATTTT.